Described below is a single T cell receptor beta chain sequence and its context. Its antigen is unknown. Base qualities are not provided; no much larger clone lies one nucleotide away. The time point label on this specimen signifies: cells obtained before transplantation from donor or recipient. CD3+CD4+ and CD3+CD8+ populations were FACS-sorted from unstimulated pre-transplant donor and recipient cells taken from spleen or lymph nodes. These data are taken from a study of graft-versus-host responses after intestinal transplantation (dated by TCRdb to the early 2020s). For the study in its entirety: The transplants that recipients got were multivisceral, liver-intestinal, or isolated intestinal. To identify alloreactive clones, pre-transplant mixed lymphocyte reaction products were sequenced and compared with unstimulated pre-transplant donor and recipient T cells. A cohort of under 30 intestinal transplant recipients, including one retransplant, was enrolled, and 3 patients lacking pretransplant specimens were excluded. Samples from a few later patients were sequenced in-house on an Illumina MiSeq with MiXCR processing rather than by the commercial service. Graft-versus-host and host-versus-graft alloreactive T cell clones were tracked in the graft, circulation and bone marrow after intestinal transplantation using bulk TCR-beta CDR3 sequencing. All recipients received anti-thymocyte globulin induction followed by maintenance tacrolimus and steroids for around three years. A peak of at least 4% donor T cells among recipient peripheral blood mononuclear cells was the definition used for donor T cell macrochimerism.

The library relied on the immunoSEQ multiplex PCR assay. For most patients, genomic DNA was isolated using the Qiagen DNeasy Blood and Tissue Kit and was shipped frozen to Adaptive Biotechnologies for TCR sequencing. Adaptive Biotechnologies carried out high-throughput TCR-beta CDR3 sequencing of genomic DNA for most patients. In the authors' own workflow: TCR sequencing data for roughly 18 patients were retrieved from Adaptive's ImmunoSEQ software; a few other patients were processed with MiXCR and VDJtools. To correct CD4 versus CD8 sorting errors, sequences present in both subsets at a frequency ratio below 5:1 were removed. CDR3 nucleotide sequences shared between donor and recipient were removed because the origin of such sequences could not be assigned. To count as alloreactive, a clone needed at least 2-fold expansion over unstimulated cells and a minimum CFSE-low frequency of 0.002% (template counts) or 0.001% (read counts). Clones were considered mappable if detected in sequenced pre-transplant spleen, lymph node, or MLR CFSE-low populations of the donor or recipient. Cumulative frequency of alloreactive clones was calculated as a percentage of all sequences weighted by copy number. Drawn from immuneACCESS, this table holds only the in-frame rearrangements with V and J called that TCRdb kept. Clones are partly lost; checked studies trace under half to an unresolved V gene and leave the rest unexplained. That table is the source of V, J and clone size, and D and trimming were worked out from the DNA. The sample table records 120,000 or so clones; roughly 95% of these occur just once. The ten largest clones take up roughly 0.5% of the sample.

The study at large found these results: GvH clones were detected in recipient bone marrow, and some of these GvH clones were observed earlier in ileal mucosa or blood, consistent with an intestinal mucosal origin. Patients with donor T cell macrochimerism had high GvH to HvG T cell clonal ratios in their allografts. The conclusions were limited by the relatively low number and heterogeneity of the intestinal transplant patients. Peak levels of circulating GvH clones were associated with declines in HvG clones early after transplant.

This specimen consisted of unstimulated CD8+ T cells sorted from spleen or lymph node cells, obtained before intestinal transplant. This receptor was taken from a human donor who received an intestinal transplant.

The DNA is TGTGCCAGCAGGGGGACTAGCGGGCTCACAGATACGCAGTATTTT. Translation gives CASRGTSGLTDTQYF. In this chain, TRBV2 is recombined with TRBJ2-3, and 12 junctional nucleotides match TRBD2. V is cut back by 6 bases and J by 2 bases, with 3 bases in the junction unmatched. Counted from cysteine to phenylalanine, this CDR3 has 15 amino acids. Left in the record is the CDR3 DNA by itself, 45 bases read in frame from the first base. CDR1 SNHLY and CDR2 FYNNEI are derived from the germline V gene.